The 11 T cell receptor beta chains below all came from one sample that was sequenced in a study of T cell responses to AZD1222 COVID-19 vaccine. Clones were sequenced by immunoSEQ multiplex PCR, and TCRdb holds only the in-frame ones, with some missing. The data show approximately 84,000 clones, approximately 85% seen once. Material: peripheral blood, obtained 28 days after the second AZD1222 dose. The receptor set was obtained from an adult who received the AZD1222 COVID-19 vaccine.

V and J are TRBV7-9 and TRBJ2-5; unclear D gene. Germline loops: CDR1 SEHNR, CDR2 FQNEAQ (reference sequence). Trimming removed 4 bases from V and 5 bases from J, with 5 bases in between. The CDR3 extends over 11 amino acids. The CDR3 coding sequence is TGTGCCAGCAGCTCCAGGGAGACCCAGTACTTC. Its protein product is CASSSRETQYF.

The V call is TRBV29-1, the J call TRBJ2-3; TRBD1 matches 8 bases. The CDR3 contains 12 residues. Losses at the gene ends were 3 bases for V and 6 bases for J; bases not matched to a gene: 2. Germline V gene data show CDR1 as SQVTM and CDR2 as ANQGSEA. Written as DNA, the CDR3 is TGCAGCGTTGACAGGGGGCAGGATACGCAGTATTTT. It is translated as CSVDRGQDTQYF.

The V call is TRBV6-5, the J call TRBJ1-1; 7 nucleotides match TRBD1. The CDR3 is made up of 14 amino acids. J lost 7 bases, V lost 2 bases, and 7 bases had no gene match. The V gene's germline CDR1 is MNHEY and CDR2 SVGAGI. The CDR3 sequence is CASSYRGPLNEAFF. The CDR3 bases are TGTGCCAGCAGTTACAGGGGGCCCCTAAATGAAGCTTTCTTT.

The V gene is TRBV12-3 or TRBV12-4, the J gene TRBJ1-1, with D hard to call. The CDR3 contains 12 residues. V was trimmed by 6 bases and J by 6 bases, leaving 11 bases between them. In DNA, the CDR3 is TGTGCCAGCAGGGGGTCGTCAGCTGAAGCTTTCTTT. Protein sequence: CASRGSSAEAFF.

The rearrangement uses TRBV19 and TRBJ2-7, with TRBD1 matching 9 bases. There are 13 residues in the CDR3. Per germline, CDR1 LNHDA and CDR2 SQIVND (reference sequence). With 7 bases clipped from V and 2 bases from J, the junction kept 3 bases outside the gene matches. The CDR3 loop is CASTGTGTYEQYF. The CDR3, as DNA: TGTGCCAGTACCGGGACAGGGACCTACGAGCAGTACTTC. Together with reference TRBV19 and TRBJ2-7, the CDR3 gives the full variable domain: DGGITQSPKYLFRKEGQNVTLSCEQNLNHDAMYWYRQDPGQGLRLIYYSQIVNDFQKGDIAEGYSVSREKKESFPLTVTSAQKNPTAFYLCASTGTGTYEQYFGPGTRLTVT.

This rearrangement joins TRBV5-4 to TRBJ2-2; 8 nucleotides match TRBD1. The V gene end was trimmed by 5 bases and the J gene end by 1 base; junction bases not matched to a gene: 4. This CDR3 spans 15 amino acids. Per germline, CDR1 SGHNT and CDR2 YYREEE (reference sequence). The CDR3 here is CASRSGTGNTGELFF. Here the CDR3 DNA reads TGTGCCAGCAGGTCCGGGACAGGGAACACCGGGGAGCTGTTTTTT. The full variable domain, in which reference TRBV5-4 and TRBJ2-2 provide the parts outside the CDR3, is ETGVTQSPTHLIKTRGQQVTLRCSSQSGHNTVSWYQQALGQGPQFIFQYYREEENGRGNFPPRFSGLQFPNYSSELNVNALELDDSALYLCASRSGTGNTGELFFGEGSRLTVL.

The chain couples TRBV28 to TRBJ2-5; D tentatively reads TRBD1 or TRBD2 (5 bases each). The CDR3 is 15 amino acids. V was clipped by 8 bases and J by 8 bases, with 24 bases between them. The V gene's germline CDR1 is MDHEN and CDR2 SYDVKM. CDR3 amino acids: CASGPPLGPRYTQYF. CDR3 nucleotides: TGTGCCAGCGGTCCACCTCTGGGACCCCGTTATACCCAGTACTTC. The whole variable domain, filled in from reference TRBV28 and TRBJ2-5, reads DVKVTQSSRYLVKRTGEKVFLECVQDMDHENMFWYRQDPGLGLRLIYFSYDVKMKEKGDIPEGYSVSREKKERFSLILESASTNQTSMYLCASGPPLGPRYTQYFGPGTRLLVL.

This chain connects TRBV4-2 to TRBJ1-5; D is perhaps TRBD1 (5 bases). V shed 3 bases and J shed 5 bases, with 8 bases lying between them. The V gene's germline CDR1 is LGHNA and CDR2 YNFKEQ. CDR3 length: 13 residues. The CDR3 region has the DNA TGTGCCAGCAGCCAGGGGGTAGATCAGCCCCAGCATTTT. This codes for CASSQGVDQPQHF.

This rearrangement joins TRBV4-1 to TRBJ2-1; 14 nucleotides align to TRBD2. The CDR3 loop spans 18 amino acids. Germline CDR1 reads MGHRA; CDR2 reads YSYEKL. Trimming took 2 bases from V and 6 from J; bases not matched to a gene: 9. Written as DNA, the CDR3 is TGCGCCAGCAGCCAAACCGGACTAGCGGGGGGAAAGGGCAATGAGCAGTTCTTC. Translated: CASSQTGLAGGKGNEQFF.

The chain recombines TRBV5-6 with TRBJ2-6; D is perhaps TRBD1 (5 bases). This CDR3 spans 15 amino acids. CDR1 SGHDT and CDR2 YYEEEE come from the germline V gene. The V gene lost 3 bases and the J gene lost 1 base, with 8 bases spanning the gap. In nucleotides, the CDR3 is TGTGCCAGCAGCTCCCAGGGTTCTGGGGCCAACGTCCTGACTTTC. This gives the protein CASSSQGSGANVLTF.

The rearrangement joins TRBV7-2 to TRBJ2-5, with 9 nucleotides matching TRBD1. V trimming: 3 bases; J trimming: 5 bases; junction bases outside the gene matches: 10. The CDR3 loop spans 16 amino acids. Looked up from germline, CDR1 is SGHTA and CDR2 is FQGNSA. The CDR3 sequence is CASSFSSGQGLETQYF. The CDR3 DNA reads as TGTGCCAGCAGCTTTTCTTCGGGACAGGGTTTGGAGACCCAGTACTTC.